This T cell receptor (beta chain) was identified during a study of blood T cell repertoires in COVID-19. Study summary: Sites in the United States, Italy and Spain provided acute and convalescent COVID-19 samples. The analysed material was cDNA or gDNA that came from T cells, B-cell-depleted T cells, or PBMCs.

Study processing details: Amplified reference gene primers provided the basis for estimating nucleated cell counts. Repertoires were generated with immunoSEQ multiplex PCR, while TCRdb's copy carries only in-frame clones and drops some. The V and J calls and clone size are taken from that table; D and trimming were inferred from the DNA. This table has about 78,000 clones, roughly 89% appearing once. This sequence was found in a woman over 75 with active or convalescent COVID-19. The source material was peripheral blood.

DNA for the CDR3: TGTGCCACCAGCAGAGATTATCCGGAGTTGGGTGGAAACACCATATATTTT. It translates to CATSRDYPELGGNTIYF. The rearrangement uses TRBV15 and TRBJ1-3; no definite D call. In germline, CDR1 is LNHNV, CDR2 YYDKDF (reference sequence). V lost 0 bases and J lost 3, with 15 bases in between. The CDR3 spans 17 residues.